This T cell receptor beta chain derives from a study of regulatory T cells in long-lasting Graves disease. This clonotype was observed many times. With iRepertoire HTBI primers and Arm-PCR of CDR3 regions, TCR beta libraries were built. One entry per CDR3 protein, called by TCRdb with MiXCR from the multiplex PCR reads. The data show 450,000 to 700,000 distinct CDR3 sequences, about 14% seen once. Described time point: newly diagnosed GD, antithyroid drugs for less than 3 months. Extracted PBMC RNA gave rise to the TCR library. The CDR3 has 13 amino acids. V shed 0 bases and J shed 4 bases, with 4 bases lying between them. Germline CDR1 LNHNV, CDR2 YYDKDF (reference sequence). The sample was also linked to a second study, of T cells in Graves' hyperthyroidism and ophthalmopathy.

The rearrangement joins TRBV15 to TRBJ1-5, with D unclear. This receptor was identified in a young man with Graves disease. Sequencing used peripheral blood mononuclear cells (PBMCs), obtained at new diagnosis, from a patient treated with antithyroid drugs. This CDR3 reads CATSREPNQPQHF. CDR3 bases: TGTGCCACCAGCAGAGAACCAAATCAGCCCCAGCATTTT.